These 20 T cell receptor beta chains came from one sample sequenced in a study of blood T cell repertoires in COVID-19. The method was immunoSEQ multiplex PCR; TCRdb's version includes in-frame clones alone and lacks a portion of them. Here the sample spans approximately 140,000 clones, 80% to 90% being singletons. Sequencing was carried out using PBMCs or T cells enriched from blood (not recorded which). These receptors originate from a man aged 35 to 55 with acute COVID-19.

CDR3 sequence: CSVVQAYEQYF. DNA for the CDR3: TGCAGCGTTGTACAGGCCTACGAGCAGTACTTC. J is TRBJ2-7 and V is TRBV29-1; D perhaps matches TRBD1 (5 bases). From germline, CDR1 is SQVTM and CDR2 ANQGSEA. The ends were cut back, 4 bases at V and 2 bases at J, with 6 bases in the middle. The CDR3 runs to 11 residues.

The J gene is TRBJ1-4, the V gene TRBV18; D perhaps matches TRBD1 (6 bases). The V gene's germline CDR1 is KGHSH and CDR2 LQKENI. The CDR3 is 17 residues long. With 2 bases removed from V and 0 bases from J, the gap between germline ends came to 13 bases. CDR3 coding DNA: TGTGCCAGCTCACCAAGGGACACTTTGGCAACTAATGAAAAACTGTTTTTT. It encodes CASSPRDTLATNEKLFF.

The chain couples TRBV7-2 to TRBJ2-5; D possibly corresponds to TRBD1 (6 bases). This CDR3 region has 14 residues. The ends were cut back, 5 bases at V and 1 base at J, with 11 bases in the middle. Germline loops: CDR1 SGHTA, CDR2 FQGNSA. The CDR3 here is CASSQGQFQETQYF. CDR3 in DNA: TGTGCCAGCAGCCAAGGACAGTTCCAAGAGACCCAGTACTTC.

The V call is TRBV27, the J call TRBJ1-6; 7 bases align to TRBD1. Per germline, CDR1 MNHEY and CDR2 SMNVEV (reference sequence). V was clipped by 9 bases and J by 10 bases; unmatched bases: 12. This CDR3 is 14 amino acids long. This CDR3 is CASRLGTAQSPLHF. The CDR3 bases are TGTGCCAGTCGCCTCGGGACAGCCCAATCACCCCTCCACTTT.

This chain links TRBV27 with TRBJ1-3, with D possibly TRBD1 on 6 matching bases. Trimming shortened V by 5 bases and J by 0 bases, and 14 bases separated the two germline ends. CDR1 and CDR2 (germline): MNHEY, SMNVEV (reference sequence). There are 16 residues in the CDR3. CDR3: CASSPGTPDSGNTIYF. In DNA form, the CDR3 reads TGTGCCAGCAGTCCCGGGACACCCGACTCTGGAAACACCATATATTTT.

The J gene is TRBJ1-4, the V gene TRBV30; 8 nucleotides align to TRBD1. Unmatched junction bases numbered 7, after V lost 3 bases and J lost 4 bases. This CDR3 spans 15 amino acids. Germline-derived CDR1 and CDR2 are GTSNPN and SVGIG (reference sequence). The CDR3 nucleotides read TGTGCCTGGAGCGCACAGGGGGGGTTTAATGAAAAACTGTTTTTT. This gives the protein CAWSAQGGFNEKLFF.

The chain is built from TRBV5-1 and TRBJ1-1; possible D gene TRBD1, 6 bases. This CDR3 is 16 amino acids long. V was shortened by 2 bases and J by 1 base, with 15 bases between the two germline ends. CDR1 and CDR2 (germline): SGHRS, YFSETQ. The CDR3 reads CASSLWLQQGNTEAFF. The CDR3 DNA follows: TGCGCCAGCAGCTTATGGCTACAACAGGGGAACACTGAAGCTTTCTTT.

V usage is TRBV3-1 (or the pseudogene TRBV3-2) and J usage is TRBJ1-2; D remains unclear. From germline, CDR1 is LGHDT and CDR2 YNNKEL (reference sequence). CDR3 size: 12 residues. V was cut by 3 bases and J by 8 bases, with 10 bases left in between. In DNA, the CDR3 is TGTGCCAGCAGCCACACGGAGGGCGGCTACACCTTC. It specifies CASSHTEGGYTF.

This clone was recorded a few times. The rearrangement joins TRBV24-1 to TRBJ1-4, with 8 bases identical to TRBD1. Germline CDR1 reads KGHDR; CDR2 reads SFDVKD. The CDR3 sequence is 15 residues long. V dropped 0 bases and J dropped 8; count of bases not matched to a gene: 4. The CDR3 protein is CATSDLQGAREKLFF. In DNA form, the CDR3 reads TGTGCCACCAGTGATTTGCAGGGGGCGCGGGAAAAACTGTTTTTT.

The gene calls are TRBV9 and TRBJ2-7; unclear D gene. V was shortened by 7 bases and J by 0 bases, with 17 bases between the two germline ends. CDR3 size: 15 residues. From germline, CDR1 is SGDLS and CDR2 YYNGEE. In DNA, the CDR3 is TGTGCCAGCCGTGGTGGCAAAGTTGACTCCTACGAGCAGTACTTC. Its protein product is CASRGGKVDSYEQYF.

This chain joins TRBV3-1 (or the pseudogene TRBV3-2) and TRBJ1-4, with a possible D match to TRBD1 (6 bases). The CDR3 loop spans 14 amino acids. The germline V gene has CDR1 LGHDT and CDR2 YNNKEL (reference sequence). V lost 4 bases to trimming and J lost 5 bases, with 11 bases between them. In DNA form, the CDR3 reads TGTGCCAGCAGCCCAGACAGGTACAATGAAAAACTGTTTTTT. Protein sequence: CASSPDRYNEKLFF.

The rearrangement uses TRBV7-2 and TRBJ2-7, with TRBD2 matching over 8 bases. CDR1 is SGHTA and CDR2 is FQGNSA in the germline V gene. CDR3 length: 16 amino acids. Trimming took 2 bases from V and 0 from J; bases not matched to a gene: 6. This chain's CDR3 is CASSLSLSGSSYEQYF. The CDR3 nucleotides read TGTGCCAGCAGCTTATCCCTAAGCGGGAGCTCCTACGAGCAGTACTTC. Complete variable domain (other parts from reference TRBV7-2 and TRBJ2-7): GAGVSQSPSNKVTEKGKDVELRCDPISGHTALYWYRQSLGQGLEFLIYFQGNSAPDKSGLPSDRFSAERTGGSVSTLTIQRTQQEDSAVYLCASSLSLSGSSYEQYFGPGTRLTVT.

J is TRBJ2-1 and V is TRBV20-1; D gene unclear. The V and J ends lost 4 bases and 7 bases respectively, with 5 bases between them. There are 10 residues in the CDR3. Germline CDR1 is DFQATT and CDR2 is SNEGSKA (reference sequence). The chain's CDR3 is CSAKENEQFF. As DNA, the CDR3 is TGCAGTGCTAAGGAGAATGAGCAGTTCTTC.

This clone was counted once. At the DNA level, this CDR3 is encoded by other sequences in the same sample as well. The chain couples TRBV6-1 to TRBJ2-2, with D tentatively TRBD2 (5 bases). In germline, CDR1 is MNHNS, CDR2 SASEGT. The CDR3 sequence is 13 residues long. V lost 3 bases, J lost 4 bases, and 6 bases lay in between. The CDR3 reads CASSETTTGELFF. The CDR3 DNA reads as TGTGCCAGCAGTGAGACTACCACCGGGGAGCTGTTTTTT.

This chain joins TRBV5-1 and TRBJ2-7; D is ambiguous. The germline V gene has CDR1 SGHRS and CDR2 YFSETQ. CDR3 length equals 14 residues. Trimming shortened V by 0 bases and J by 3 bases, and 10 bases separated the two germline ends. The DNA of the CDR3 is TGCGCCAGCAGCTTGGGGCCGAAAGACTACGAGCAGTACTTC. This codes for CASSLGPKDYEQYF. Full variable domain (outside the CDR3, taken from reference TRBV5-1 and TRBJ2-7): KAGVTQTPRYLIKTRGQQVTLSCSPISGHRSVSWYQQTPGQGLQFLFEYFSETQRNKGNFPGRFSGRQFSNSRSEMNVSTLELGDSALYLCASSLGPKDYEQYFGPGTRLTVT.

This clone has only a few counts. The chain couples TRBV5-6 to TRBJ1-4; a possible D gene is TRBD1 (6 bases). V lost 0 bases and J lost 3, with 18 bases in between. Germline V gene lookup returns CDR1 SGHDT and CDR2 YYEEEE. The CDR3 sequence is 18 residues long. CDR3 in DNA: TGTGCCAGCAGCTTGGGGGGGCACTACAGACAGGCTAATGAAAAACTGTTTTTT. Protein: CASSLGGHYRQANEKLFF.

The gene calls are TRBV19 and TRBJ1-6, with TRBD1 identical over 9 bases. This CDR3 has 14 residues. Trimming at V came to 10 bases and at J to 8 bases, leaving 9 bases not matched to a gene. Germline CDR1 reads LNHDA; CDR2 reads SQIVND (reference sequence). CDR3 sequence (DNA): TGTGCCACCTCTTTAAGGACAGGGGATTCACCCCTCCACTTT. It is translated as CATSLRTGDSPLHF.

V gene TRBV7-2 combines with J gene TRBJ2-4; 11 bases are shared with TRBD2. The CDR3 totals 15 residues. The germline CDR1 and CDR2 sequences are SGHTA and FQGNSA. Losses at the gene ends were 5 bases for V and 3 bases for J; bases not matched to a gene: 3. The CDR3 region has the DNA TGTGCCAGCAGCCTGGGACTAGCGGACAAAAACATTCAGTACTTC. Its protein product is CASSLGLADKNIQYF.

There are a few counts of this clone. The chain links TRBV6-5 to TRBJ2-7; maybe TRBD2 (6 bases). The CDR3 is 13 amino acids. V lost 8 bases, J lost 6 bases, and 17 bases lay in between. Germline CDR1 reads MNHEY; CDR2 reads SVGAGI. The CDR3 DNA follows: TGTGCCAGCGGCGGCGGGGTTCAGGGCGAGCAGTACTTC. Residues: CASGGGVQGEQYF.

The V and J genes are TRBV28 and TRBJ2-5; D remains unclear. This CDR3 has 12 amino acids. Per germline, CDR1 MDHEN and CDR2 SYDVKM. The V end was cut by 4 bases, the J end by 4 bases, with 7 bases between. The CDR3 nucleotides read TGTGCCAGCAGTTATACGGGAGAGACCCAGTACTTC. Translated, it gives CASSYTGETQYF.